The entry that follows covers one T cell receptor (beta chain) sequence. Only a few counts were recorded for this clone. Its antigen is currently not known. The sample holds no much larger clone one base away, and base qualities are not on file. The sample originates from a study of metastatic and nonmetastatic thyroid tumors (dated by TCRdb to the early 2020s). Context from the whole study: For patients with malignant and with benign thyroid disease, the researchers compared repertoires between peripheral blood samples and tumor or nodule tissue samples. Overall study results and their limits: In both blood and tumor samples, malignant tumors were reported to have significantly higher TCR beta diversity than benign nodules.

None of the patients had been given any treatment before thyroid surgery. Using T-cell receptor beta sequencing, the study looked back at clinical samples from patients collected from about 2011 to 2019. Receptor libraries were prepared by PCR. The sequencer listed for this sample is Illumina HiSeq 4000. High-throughput sequencing was used to profile the CDR3 region of the TCR beta-chain in every patient. The source study handled its data this way. Drawing on CDR3 differences between clinicopathological groups, the researchers built a classifier meant to tell apart patients with distant-metastatic papillary thyroid cancer. The Shannon index was used to assess repertoire diversity, and the Morisita-Horn index was used to assess tumor-blood repertoire similarity. TCRdb reran the public reads through fastp at Q25 and MiXCR, keeping productive beta chains. It is TCRdb's table, rather than the study itself, that gives the V and J calls and clone size. The sample table holds about 69,000 clones, of which 12% to 15% were seen once. Clones ranked in the top ten supply more than 6.5% of the sample.

V is trimmed back by 5 bases and J by 0 bases, and the junction contains 9 bases that no gene match accounts for. Including the terminal cysteine and phenylalanine, the CDR3 comprises 16 residues. The CDR3 DNA has 48 bases and is translated from base 1. The source of this sequence is a male donor with papillary thyroid cancer or a benign thyroid nodule (not recorded which). Some clones in this sample may be carry-over from other donors' samples. Sequencing was performed on blood. The chain is assembled from TRBV12-3 or TRBV12-4 and TRBJ1-1, and 7 junction bases match TRBD1. Read as DNA, the sequence is TGTGCCAGCAGTACCGTGACAGGGTTGATGAACACTGAAGCTTTCTTT. Its protein reads: CASSTVTGLMNTEAFF.